The 14 T cell receptor beta chains below all came from one sample that was sequenced in a study of shared clonotypes between healthy human individuals. Profiled with immunoSEQ multiplex PCR; TCRdb holds only in-frame clones, not every one. In the table there are a few million clones, 85% to 95% of which are singletons. The sample was naive CD4+ T cells from PBMCs. Subset: CD45RA+ positively selected. The receptors originated from a young man in good health. Some clones in this sample may be carry-over from other donors' samples.

The genes are TRBV7-2 and TRBJ2-3; 11 nucleotides match TRBD2. In germline, CDR1 is SGHTA, CDR2 FQGNSA. Trimming cost V 5 bases and J 0 bases; bases outside gene matches: 10. The CDR3 runs 18 residues. This CDR3 is CASSQAGTSGRSTDTQYF. The CDR3 DNA is TGTGCCAGCAGCCAAGCCGGGACTAGCGGACGTAGCACAGATACGCAGTATTTT.

The table lists this clone with a few counts. Here the CDR3 DNA reads TGTGCCATCAGTGCAGCGGGAGGGCCCGACAATGAGCAGTTCTTC. It codes for CAISAAGGPDNEQFF. The rearrangement joins TRBV10-3 to TRBJ2-1; 10 nucleotides agree with TRBD2. Germline V gene sequence: CDR1 ENHRY, CDR2 SYGVKD. After removal of 4 bases from V and 5 bases from J, the junction contained 5 bases not matched to a gene. The CDR3 runs 15 residues.

The chain is built from TRBV28 and TRBJ2-3; unclear D gene. From germline, CDR1 is MDHEN and CDR2 SYDVKM. This CDR3 contains 13 residues. The V and J ends lost 4 bases and 2 bases respectively, with 7 bases between them. Here the CDR3 reads CASSSPITDTQYF. The DNA of the CDR3 is TGTGCCAGCAGTTCCCCTATCACAGATACGCAGTATTTT.

The CDR3 nucleotides read TGTGCCAGCAGTCCACCCGGGACAGGATCGCAGTTCTTC. It is translated as CASSPPGTGSQFF. The chain employs TRBV28 and TRBJ2-1; 8 bases agree with TRBD1. The V and J ends lost 5 bases and 12 bases, in that order; junction bases with no gene match: 9. The CDR3 has 13 amino acids. Per the germline V gene, CDR1 is MDHEN and CDR2 is SYDVKM.

The chain uses TRBV2 and TRBJ2-7; D possibly uses TRBD1 or TRBD2 (7 bases each). Germline V lookup: CDR1 SNHLY, CDR2 FYNNEI. The CDR3 covers 13 residues. V lost 8 bases and J lost 5, with 16 bases in between. In nucleotides, the CDR3 is TGTGCCAGCTCGACAGGGAGGGGTGACGAGCAGTACTTC. Translation: CASSTGRGDEQYF.

The chain couples TRBV25-1 to TRBJ2-1; 10 nucleotides align to TRBD2. V trimming: 5 bases; J trimming: 2 bases; junction bases outside the gene matches: 6. This CDR3 is 16 amino acids long. Germline assignment: CDR1 MGHDK and CDR2 SYGVNS. Here the CDR3 reads CASSSTLAGTYNEQFF. The CDR3, as DNA: TGTGCCAGCAGTTCCACACTAGCGGGGACCTACAATGAGCAGTTCTTC.

The rearrangement joins TRBV7-3 to TRBJ2-7; D not resolved. Trimming removed 3 bases from V and 6 bases from J, with 6 bases in between. Germline V gives CDR1 SGHTA, CDR2 FQGTGA. The CDR3 length is 11 residues. This chain's CDR3 is CASSFFFEQYF. The CDR3 coding sequence is TGTGCCAGCAGCTTCTTTTTCGAGCAGTACTTC. The full variable domain, with the rest looked up from reference TRBV7-3 and TRBJ2-7, is GAGVSQTPSNKVTEKGKYVELRCDPISGHTALYWYRQSLGQGPEFLIYFQGTGAADDSGLPNDRFFAVRPEGSVSTLKIQRTERGDSAVYLCASSFFFEQYFGPGTRLTVT.

The rearrangement links TRBV28 to TRBJ1-5, with a possible D match to TRBD1 (6 bases). The CDR3 contains 16 residues. Germline CDR1 is MDHEN and CDR2 is SYDVKM. Trimming cost V 5 bases and J 0 bases, with 14 bases left between them. The CDR3 DNA follows: TGTGCCAGCAGTGCCAGGGGCGAACCTAGCAATCAGCCCCAGCATTTT. Protein product: CASSARGEPSNQPQHF.

The chain carries TRBV6-5 and TRBJ1-5; 11 nucleotides match TRBD1. Germline lookup yields CDR1 MNHEY and CDR2 SVGAGI. The CDR3 length is 15 residues. J lost 4 bases, V lost 7 bases, and 6 bases had no gene match. The CDR3 region is CASNAGQGANQPQHF. The CDR3 region has the DNA TGTGCCAGCAACGCCGGACAGGGGGCTAATCAGCCCCAGCATTTT.

This CDR3 reads CSVEVTGRRGTEAFF. The CDR3 DNA reads TGCAGCGTTGAAGTGACAGGGAGAAGGGGGACTGAAGCTTTCTTT. This sequence joins TRBV29-1 and TRBJ1-1; 7 bases line up with TRBD1. The CDR3 is made up of 15 amino acids. Germline V gives CDR1 SQVTM, CDR2 ANQGSEA. With V trimmed by 1 base and J by 5 bases, 10 bases remained unmatched.

CDR3 sequence reads: CASSVGGQGMNTEAFF. CDR3 bases: TGTGCCAGCAGCGTAGGAGGACAGGGCATGAACACTGAAGCTTTCTTT. The V gene is TRBV9, the J gene TRBJ1-1; TRBD1 matches at 8 bases. The V gene's germline CDR1 is SGDLS and CDR2 YYNGEE. J gave up 0 bases and V 0 bases, and 4 bases lay outside the gene matches. The CDR3 length is 16 residues.

Only one count was recorded for this clone. This chain joins TRBV9 and TRBJ2-1; 8 bases map to TRBD1. Germline V gene sequence: CDR1 SGDLS, CDR2 YYNGEE. The CDR3 extends over 15 amino acids. With V trimmed by 0 bases and J by 5 bases, 4 bases remained unmatched. The CDR3 DNA reads as TGTGCCAGCAGCGTAGGAGGACAGGGTAACAATGAGCAGTTCTTC. Its translation is CASSVGGQGNNEQFF.

V gene TRBV7-3 combines with J gene TRBJ2-5; maybe TRBD2 (5 bases). V lost 6 bases and J 7 bases, leaving 18 bases between the germline ends. This CDR3 comprises 14 residues. Germline V gene data show CDR1 as SGHTA and CDR2 as FQGTGA. The CDR3 DNA is TGTGCCAGCAGTCCGGACTCGCAGATGAGGACCCAGTACTTC. Translation: CASSPDSQMRTQYF.

About this clone itself: Other DNA sequences of this sample code for an identical CDR3. The chain employs TRBV28 and TRBJ1-2; D remains unclear. The V and J ends lost 6 bases and 3 bases respectively, with 8 bases between them. The CDR3 sequence is 12 residues long. Germline lookup yields CDR1 MDHEN and CDR2 SYDVKM. The chain's CDR3 is CASSWRDYGYTF. The CDR3 bases are TGTGCCAGCAGCTGGAGGGACTATGGCTACACCTTC.